This T cell receptor (beta chain) was captured by sequencing in a study of vaccination effects on CD4 cells after COVID-19. General observations from the study: There was marked clonal contraction among infection- and vaccine-induced clones late after vaccination.

Note on this clone: The antigen is undetermined.

The V segment lost 2 bases and the J segment 7 bases; nucleotides outside the gene matches: 10. Germline CDR1 reads MNHEY; CDR2 reads SVGEGT. This CDR3 comprises 15 residues. Clones were sequenced by immunoSEQ multiplex PCR, and TCRdb holds only the in-frame ones, with some missing. The profile shows fewer than 90,000 clones, 60% to 80% of them singletons. Antigen-specific CD4+ T cells expanded by the ViraFEST assay with viral peptide pools were then sequenced. Subsequent to a culture period of 10 to 11 days, CD4+ T cells were isolated. Two-dose vaccination with either BNT162b2 or mRNA-1273 was given to the participants. Wells each received 1.8 million or so PBMC, cultured with 10 IU/ml IL-2 and roughly 9.4 ug/ml peptides.

The sequence was collected from a human donor who received a COVID-19 vaccine. The sample was CD4+ T cells from PBMCs cultured with HCoV-OC43 spike peptides, taken after COVID-19 vaccination. Stated subset: HCoV-OC43 spike overlapping peptide pool stimulation. V gene TRBV6-2 or TRBV6-3 combines with J gene TRBJ2-7, with 8 bases fitting TRBD1. CDR3 amino acids: CASSYQGTGLGEQYV. CDR3 bases: TGTGCCAGCAGTTACCAAGGGACAGGTTTGGGTGAGCAGTACGTC.